This T cell receptor (beta chain) was found in a study of blood T cell repertoires in COVID-19 (dated by TCRdb to about 2020). Study-level background: Collaborator samples came from the United States, Italy and Spain and covered acute and convalescent phases of COVID-19. The material from the prospective study consisted of cDNA or gDNA derived from T cells, B-cell-depleted T cells, or PBMCs. Subjects who had been exposed to COVID-19, were actively infected with it, or had recovered from it provided the deeply sampled blood TCRbeta repertoires that made up the dataset. The repertoires were released in a freely available public database meant as a resource for research on the immune response to SARS-CoV-2. Samples were obtained from the ongoing ImmuneRACE study (first 160 participants) and from approximately 1,200 subjects provided by 6 global collaborators. A de-identified subject ID, COVID-19 status, age in years and sex were almost always included in the sample metadata. Where available, HLA class I and class II types were obtained from metadata supplied by the sample provider rather than from assay-based typing.

V sheds 0 bases and J sheds 8 bases, leaving 15 bases between their ends. Measured from the cysteine to the phenylalanine, the CDR3 is 15 residues long. Left in the record is the CDR3 DNA by itself, 45 bases read in frame from the first base. The germline V gene gives CDR1 as SGHRS and CDR2 as YFSETQ. Overall results and qualifications from the work: The quantity of clinical and demographic metadata differed by source and by participant and was supplied without curation.

A note on this clone: Its antigen is still unknown. No base quality information exists; no much larger clone differs at one position.

Each collaborating institution followed its own protocols to collect whole blood in K2EDTA tubes. For TCRbeta analysis, collaborators shipped samples as frozen whole blood, isolated PBMCs, or DNA extracted from either of those sample types. TCRbeta CDR3 regions were amplified from genomic DNA by means of the immunoSEQ Assay, a bias-controlled multiplex PCR. On the authors' methods: Within the assay, amplification of reference gene primers was used to estimate how many nucleated cells each sample contained. Sequence reads were collapsed and filtered to measure the absolute abundance of every unique TCRbeta CDR3 rearrangement. For each sample, productive Simpson clonality was calculated as the square root of Simpson's diversity index over productive rearrangements. TCRdb provides this immuneACCESS table in a form limited to in-frame rearrangements. Some clones are lacking; in checked studies, under half of them reflect an unresolved V gene, and why the rest are absent is not known. That table supplies the V and J calls and clone size; D and trimming were determined from the DNA. Within this sample are 110,000 or so clones, with about nine tenths of them counted one time only. The ten largest clonotypes hold 7.7% of the sample.

The sample taken for sequencing was peripheral blood. This chain joins TRBV5-1 to TRBJ1-3, and the D gene may be TRBD1, 5 bases matching. The clonotype comes from a human donor in a cohort sampled during active COVID-19. The DNA is as follows: TGCGCCAGCAGCTTGGAAGCAGGGAGGTTAGACACCATATATTTT. It codes for CASSLEAGRLDTIYF.